The rows below give T cell receptor beta chains drawn from one sample of a study of cytomegalovirus exposure and HLA in healthy donors. Profiling relied on immunoSEQ multiplex PCR, and the TCRdb table lists in-frame clones only, not all of them. Here the sample spans approximately 200,000 clones, around 77% being singletons. The material sequenced was PBMCs. These receptors originate from a man aged 25 to 40 in good health and CMV-seronegative. The CDR3 runs from the conserved cysteine through the conserved F or W. The D gene is left open where the match is weak. Not every row has a clone size; where given, it reads once, few, many or a size class.

j_call v_call clone_size d_call cdr3_aa cdr3_nt
TRBJ1-1 TRBV5-1 . . CASSLVGQGRDTEAFF TGCGCCAGCAGCTTGGTAGGCCAGGGTAGAGACACTGAAGCTTTCTTT
TRBJ2-2 TRBV27 . TRBD1 CASLSGGPGELFF TGTGCCAGCCTTTCAGGGGGCCCCGGGGAGCTGTTTTTT
TRBJ1-2 TRBV28 . . CASSPGGTLGYTF TGTGCCAGCAGTCCGGGGGGGACACTGGGTTACACCTTC
TRBJ1-1 TRBV5-1 few TRBD1 CASRVGQNMNTEAFF TGCGCCAGCAGAGTGGGACAGAACATGAACACTGAAGCTTTCTTT
TRBJ1-5 TRBV5-5 . TRBD1 CASSSGQGGSYQPQHF TGTGCCAGCAGTTCTGGACAGGGTGGGTCGTACCAGCCCCAGCATTTT
TRBJ1-2 TRBV6-6 . . CASSRTGTNYGGYTF TGTGCCAGCAGTCGGACCGGGACAAATTATGGTGGCTACACCTTC
TRBJ2-3 TRBV5-6 once . CASSPRGLSLSPPDTQYF TGTGCCAGCAGCCCAAGGGGACTTTCCCTCTCGCCCCCAGATACGCAGTATTTT
TRBJ2-5 TRBV5-1 . TRBD1 CASSLGDRDVETQYF TGCGCCAGCAGCTTGGGGGACAGAGACGTTGAGACCCAGTACTTC
TRBJ2-3 TRBV2 . TRBD2 CASRPTSGGGTDTQYF TGTGCCAGCAGGCCGACTAGCGGGGGAGGCACAGATACGCAGTATTTT
TRBJ2-1 TRBV27 . TRBD1 CASSLRSDRAYNEQFF TGTGCCAGCAGTTTACGGTCGGACAGGGCCTACAATGAGCAGTTCTTC
TRBJ2-5 TRBV4-1 . . CASSPQPTGTQETQYF TGCGCCAGCAGCCCACAACCAACAGGCACCCAAGAGACCCAGTACTTC
TRBJ2-2 TRBV18 . . CASSPGTTSNTGELFF TGTGCCAGCTCACCAGGGACAACCTCGAACACCGGGGAGCTGTTTTTT
TRBJ1-5 TRBV27 . . CASSRTGPRSNQPQHF TGTGCCAGCAGCCGAACAGGGCCACGTAGCAATCAGCCCCAGCATTTT
TRBJ2-2 TRBV11-2 . TRBD2 CASSLGGTSGRALELFF TGTGCCAGCAGCTTAGGCGGGACTAGCGGGAGGGCCCTGGAGCTGTTTTTT
TRBJ1-1 TRBV28 few . CASIKGGNTEAFF TGTGCCAGCATAAAGGGAGGGAACACTGAAGCTTTCTTT
TRBJ1-5 TRBV6-1 . . CASRGRMNQPQHF TGTGCCAGCAGGGGGAGAATGAATCAGCCCCAGCATTTT
TRBJ1-2 TRBV4-1 once TRBD1 CASSPRAPGQGASGYTF TGCGCCAGCAGCCCCCGTGCGCCGGGACAGGGGGCGTCGGGCTACACCTTC
TRBJ2-1 TRBV6-1 . TRBD2 CASILQGAGANEQFF TGTGCCAGCATCCTCCAAGGGGCGGGAGCGAATGAGCAGTTCTTC
TRBJ2-5 TRBV5-1 . TRBD2 CASSLVAGVETQYF TGCGCCAGCAGCTTGGTAGCGGGAGTGGAGACCCAGTACTTC
TRBJ2-3 TRBV11-3 few . CASSRDSLVTDTQYF TGTGCCAGCAGCCGCGACTCGTTGGTCACAGATACGCAGTATTTT
TRBJ2-5 TRBV5-4 . . CASSSIQRPEETQYF TGTGCCAGCAGCAGTATACAGAGACCAGAAGAGACCCAGTACTTC
TRBJ2-7 TRBV7-9 . . CASSLRGGYEQYF TGTGCCAGCAGCTTAAGGGGCGGCTACGAGCAGTACTTC
TRBJ1-2 TRBV9 . . CASSPSGDGYTF TGTGCCAGCAGCCCTAGCGGGGATGGCTACACCTTC